Sequencing of this TCR beta chain was carried out in a study of T cells expressing NK-cell markers (dated by TCRdb to the early 2020s). For the wider study: In sorted CD3+CD56+NKG2C+, CD3+CD56+NKG2C- and CD3+CD56-NKG2C+ T-cell subsets from about 8 donors, TCR beta-chain repertoires were profiled. Of the eight sequenced donors, seven were found to be HCMV-seropositive and one was found to be HCMV-seronegative. Randomly selected healthy volunteers, three men and five women, were used as the eight sequenced donors. Illumina HiSeq 2000/2500, MiSeq or NextSeq was used to sequence libraries as 2 x 150 bp reads.

From the cysteine up to the phenylalanine, the CDR3 has a length of 15 residues. Nucleotide data are not available. CDR1 and CDR2 were assigned from the germline V gene (reference sequence) as SEHNR and FQNEAQ. Note on this clonotype: It has no known antigen specificity.

What the work shows at the level of the full study, not this receptor alone: In several donors, the dominant CD3+CD56+NKG2C+ clonotypes were found to rank among the top 10 CD8+ clonotypes and to make up 1.0-7.0% of CD8+ T cells. Those dominant clonotypes were again the most abundant among CD3+CD56-NKG2C+ cells in a handful of donors, at about 25-60.1%. It remained unclear whether the expanded NKG2C-expressing T cell clones were specific for HCMV antigens.

A commercial ELISA kit detecting HCMV-specific IgG in serum was used to determine HCMV serostatus. Ficoll density gradient centrifugation was used to isolate peripheral blood mononuclear cells from blood. Data came from an Illumina HiSeq 2000. TCR beta cDNA libraries were made by 5'RACE template switching that added a universal primer site and unique molecular identifiers. cDNA synthesis was primed from the TCR beta constant segment, followed by two successive PCR amplification steps. In the paper's pipeline: MIGEC was used to demultiplex reads and group the reads by UMI, and MiTCR was used to assemble and quantify clonotypes. To remove erroneous sequences, TCR cDNA sequences were retained only when supported by two or more reads. The tcR package was used for downstream repertoire analysis, and clonotypes were matched across fractions by CDR3 nucleotide sequence plus V segment. VDJmatch was used to annotate antigen specificity against VDJdb, with one amino acid substitution in CDR3 permitted. With the reads reprocessed by TCRdb, a single entry stands for each CDR3 protein sequence and no DNA is reported. The V and J calls here are based on TCRdb, not the publication. The table kept for this sample lists approximately 420,000 distinct CDR3 sequences. Roughly 10% of the sample goes to the ten largest clones.

Sequencing was carried out using blood T cells: a sorted CD56 or NKG2C T cell subset, CD4+ or CD8+ T cells, or bulk PBMC T cells (not recorded which). Recombination connected TRBV7-9 to TRBJ2-5; TCRdb picks TRBD1, but there is no DNA to check that call. The sequence came from a woman between 45 and 65 years old in good health. Donor details come from another sample of the same person, matched by shared clones. The encoded CDR3 is CASSLRDRGWETQYF.